This passage covers 32 T cell receptor beta chains from one sample sequenced in a study of long-term antiretroviral therapy in people with HIV. Investigators performed immunoSEQ version v3.0 at survey level. The protocol was immunoSEQ multiplex PCR, while the TCRdb copy is restricted to in-frame clones and leaves out a portion. The data show about 21,000 clones, around 86% seen once. Sequences were derived from unsorted PBMCs, sampled 0.2 years before starting antiretroviral therapy. These receptors were collected from a man younger than 30 with HIV.

V usage is TRBV25-1 and J usage is TRBJ2-2; possible D gene TRBD1, 5 bases. The CDR3 spans 13 residues. Germline CDR1 is MGHDK and CDR2 is SYGVNS. The V end lost 6 bases, the J end lost 1 base, and 6 bases lay between the germline ends. The CDR3 loop is CASRQVNTGELFF. The CDR3, as DNA: TGTGCCAGCAGACAGGTGAACACCGGGGAGCTGTTTTTT.

The rearrangement uses TRBV29-1 and TRBJ1-2, with 10 nucleotides matching TRBD1. The CDR3 is 13 residues long. V dropped 7 bases and J dropped 2; count of bases not matched to a gene: 4. Germline CDR1 SQVTM, CDR2 ANQGSEA. CDR3: CSGGDRGNYGYTF. The CDR3 nucleotides read TGCAGCGGTGGGGACAGGGGAAACTATGGCTACACCTTC.

This clone was detected only once. The V and J genes are TRBV7-2 and TRBJ2-2, with D perhaps matching TRBD2 (5 bases). CDR1 and CDR2 from the germline V gene are SGHTA and FQGNSA. Trimming pared 5 bases from V and 2 bases from J, leaving 9 bases between. This CDR3 is built from 14 residues. CDR3 in DNA: TGTGCCAGCAGCCCCCGGGGAAACACCGGGGAGCTGTTTTTT. Translation gives CASSPRGNTGELFF.

The genes are TRBV25-1 and TRBJ2-2, with D maybe TRBD1 (5 bases). The CDR3 runs 17 residues. The V and J ends lost 3 bases and 0 bases respectively, with 14 bases between them. Germline V gene sequence: CDR1 MGHDK, CDR2 SYGVNS. The CDR3 loop is CASSDQFGAANTGELFF. CDR3 bases: TGTGCCAGCAGTGATCAATTTGGGGCAGCGAACACCGGGGAGCTGTTTTTT.

The chain links TRBV27 to TRBJ1-1; 8 nucleotides match TRBD1. CDR3 length equals 18 residues. With 6 bases clipped from V and 3 bases from J, the junction kept 18 bases outside the gene matches. Germline loops: CDR1 MNHEY, CDR2 SMNVEV (reference sequence). CDR3 sequence reads: CASSTPPRGLIRDTEAFF. The CDR3 DNA reads as TGTGCCAGCAGCACACCCCCCAGGGGGCTTATTCGGGACACTGAAGCTTTCTTT.

V and J are TRBV7-9 and TRBJ1-2; D ambiguous. The CDR3 consists of 15 residues. V shed 5 bases and J shed 3 bases, with 16 bases lying between them. From germline, CDR1 is SEHNR and CDR2 FQNEAQ (reference sequence). The DNA for the CDR3 is TGTGCCAGCAGCCCCCCCGGGGTGACGGACTATGGCTACACCTTC. Residues: CASSPPGVTDYGYTF.

This chain links TRBV6-5 with TRBJ1-2; D unclear. CDR1 and CDR2 from the germline V gene are MNHEY and SVGAGI. The CDR3 length is 15 residues. V gave up 2 bases and J gave up 5 bases, with 15 bases separating them. DNA of the CDR3: TGTGCCAGCAGTTACAGTCAGGTTGGGTCGTATGGCTACACCTTC. Translation: CASSYSQVGSYGYTF.

This clone occurred once. This chain links TRBV5-1 with TRBJ2-7; D remains unclear. This CDR3 region has 13 residues. Germline CDR1 and CDR2: SGHRS and YFSETQ. The V end was cut by 4 bases, the J end by 6 bases, with 14 bases between. The CDR3 spells CASSPSAGREQYF. Here the CDR3 DNA reads TGCGCCAGCAGCCCATCGGCAGGACGCGAGCAGTACTTC.

This clone was seen a handful of times. The sample holds other DNA sequences that translate to the same CDR3. V is TRBV6-5 and J is TRBJ1-1; D might be TRBD1 (5 bases). CDR3 length equals 14 residues. Germline lookup yields CDR1 MNHEY and CDR2 SVGAGI. Trimming cost V 3 bases and J 0 bases, with 8 bases left between them. For the CDR3, the DNA is TGTGCCAGCAGTTATGAGGGGTTGAACACTGAAGCTTTCTTT. This sequence encodes CASSYEGLNTEAFF.

The chain recombines TRBV5-1 with TRBJ2-5; 7 bases agree with TRBD1. The CDR3 contains 17 residues. J gave up 5 bases and V 2 bases, and 15 bases lay outside the gene matches. Per germline, CDR1 SGHRS and CDR2 YFSETQ. Written as DNA, the CDR3 is TGCGCCAGCAGCTTACCAGACCGGACAGGACGGAAGGAGACCCAGTACTTC. Translation: CASSLPDRTGRKETQYF.

J is TRBJ2-3 and V is TRBV5-1; 7 nucleotides agree with TRBD1. Per germline, CDR1 SGHRS and CDR2 YFSETQ. Trimming removed 6 bases from V and 6 bases from J; junction bases left unmatched: 10. The length of the CDR3 is 14 residues. The CDR3 bases are TGCGCCAGCAAAAAAGGGACAGAAGCGGATACGCAGTATTTT. Translated: CASKKGTEADTQYF.

The CDR3 is CASTRSGEQFF. CDR3 in DNA: TGTGCCAGCACCCGGTCTGGTGAGCAGTTCTTC. This chain connects TRBV6-5 to TRBJ2-1; D ambiguous. CDR3 length: 11 amino acids. V lost 7 bases, J lost 9 bases, and 10 bases lay in between. CDR1 MNHEY and CDR2 SVGAGI come from the germline V gene.

The chain uses TRBV5-1 and TRBJ2-7, with 11 bases lining up with TRBD2. The V and J ends lost 0 bases and 4 bases, in that order; junction bases with no gene match: 3. The germline CDR1 and CDR2 sequences are SGHRS and YFSETQ. CDR3 length: 15 residues. The CDR3 region is CASSLGPSGGYEQYF. CDR3 DNA sequence: TGCGCCAGCAGCTTGGGGCCTAGCGGGGGGTACGAGCAGTACTTC.

The chain carries TRBV5-8 and TRBJ2-5; 10 bases are shared with TRBD2. The CDR3 loop spans 15 amino acids. Germline V gives CDR1 SGHTS, CDR2 YDEGEE. Losses at the gene ends were 1 base for V and 5 bases for J; bases not matched to a gene: 5. CDR3 coding DNA: TGTGCCAGCAGCTTGTCTAGCGGGAGTGTCGAGACCCAGTACTTC. Protein sequence: CASSLSSGSVETQYF.

V gene TRBV4-3 combines with J gene TRBJ2-7; a possible D gene is TRBD2 (5 bases). The CDR3 totals 12 residues. V lost 0 bases and J 5 bases, leaving 5 bases between the germline ends. Germline V gene lookup returns CDR1 LGHNA and CDR2 YSLEER. CDR3 DNA sequence: TGCGCCAGCAGCCAAGACGGGAACGAGCAGTACTTC. It yields the protein CASSQDGNEQYF.

This clone was found once. The chain combines TRBV7-6 with TRBJ2-3; D is uncertain. Between the trimmed V and J ends, which lost 1 base and 4 bases, there was a span of 18 bases. Germline assignment: CDR1 SGHVS and CDR2 FNYEAQ. The CDR3 has 17 amino acids. This chain's CDR3 is CASSLGRLERYADTQYF. In nucleotides, the CDR3 is TGTGCCAGCAGCTTAGGACGTTTAGAACGGTACGCAGATACGCAGTATTTT.

The rearrangement uses TRBV18 and TRBJ2-3; D perhaps matches TRBD2 (6 bases). Germline CDR1 and CDR2: KGHSH and LQKENI. This CDR3 contains 17 residues. Trimming cost V 0 bases and J 5 bases, with 18 bases left between them. The CDR3 spells CASSPPGREIARDTQYF. CDR3 in DNA: TGTGCCAGCTCACCACCGGGCCGGGAGATCGCTCGAGATACGCAGTATTTT. Full variable domain (outside the CDR3, taken from reference TRBV18 and TRBJ2-3): NAGVMQNPRHLVRRRGQEARLRCSPMKGHSHVYWYRQLPEEGLKFMVYLQKENIIDESGMPKERFSAEFPKEGPSILRIQQVVRGDSAAYFCASSPPGREIARDTQYFGPGTRLTVL.

V gene TRBV5-1 combines with J gene TRBJ2-1; D might be TRBD1 (6 bases). The CDR3 extends over 15 amino acids. V lost 0 bases, J lost 5 bases, and 12 bases lay in between. Per germline, CDR1 SGHRS and CDR2 YFSETQ. The CDR3 nucleotides read TGCGCCAGCAGCTTGGAAGGGGGAGCACACAATGAGCAGTTCTTC. It specifies CASSLEGGAHNEQFF.

This sequence joins TRBV5-1 and TRBJ2-3; the D is unclear. CDR1 is SGHRS, CDR2 YFSETQ, per germline. V was trimmed by 4 bases and J by 2 bases, leaving 17 bases between them. This CDR3 comprises 16 residues. The CDR3 DNA follows: TGCGCCAGCAGCCCGACTGGCCCTCTTTTCACAGATACGCAGTATTTT. Protein: CASSPTGPLFTDTQYF.

The rearrangement uses TRBV7-8 and TRBJ2-1, with 13 nucleotides matching TRBD2. The CDR3 has 20 amino acids. Germline V gene lookup returns CDR1 SGHVS and CDR2 FQNEAQ. The trim removed 1 base at V and 10 bases at J, leaving 19 bases unmatched. CDR3 nucleotide sequence: TGTGCCAGCAGCTTAGTAGGCACAGGTTATGGACTAGCGGGAGAGGACGAGCAGTTCTTC. Protein product: CASSLVGTGYGLAGEDEQFF.

The J gene is TRBJ1-4, the V gene TRBV9; no clear D gene. The CDR3 has 15 amino acids. Germline V gene lookup returns CDR1 SGDLS and CDR2 YYNGEE. V was trimmed by 0 bases and J by 7 bases, leaving 13 bases between them. CDR3 sequence reads: CASSVGAGLSEKLFF. CDR3 bases: TGTGCCAGCAGCGTAGGGGCCGGGTTGAGTGAAAAACTGTTTTTT.

CDR3 sequence: CASSINSEAFF. The CDR3 DNA is TGTGCCAGCAGCATAAATTCTGAAGCTTTCTTT. This rearrangement joins TRBV7-8 to TRBJ1-1; D is uncertain. Trimming shortened V by 5 bases and J by 6 bases, and 7 bases separated the two germline ends. Per germline, CDR1 SGHVS and CDR2 FQNEAQ. The CDR3 covers 11 residues.

The rearrangement joins TRBV7-2 to TRBJ1-1, with D unclear. The CDR3 contains 14 residues. Trimming stripped 5 bases from V and 1 base from J, with 11 bases between. Germline CDR1 is SGHTA and CDR2 is FQGNSA. The CDR3 loop reads CASSLWTGNTEAFF. CDR3 DNA sequence: TGTGCCAGCAGCCTGTGGACTGGGAACACTGAAGCTTTCTTT.

The chain employs TRBV27 and TRBJ1-2; 7 nucleotides line up with TRBD1. V trimming: 0 bases; J trimming: 8 bases; junction bases outside the gene matches: 9. CDR3 length: 15 residues. Germline V gives CDR1 MNHEY, CDR2 SMNVEV (reference sequence). The CDR3 DNA reads TGTGCCAGCAGTTTATCGCATCCAGGGGGAGACGGCTACACCTTC. Protein product: CASSLSHPGGDGYTF.

This chain joins TRBV6-6 and TRBJ1-1; TRBD1 matches at 7 bases. Germline V lookup: CDR1 MNHNY, CDR2 SVGAGI (reference sequence). This CDR3 region has 15 residues. The V and J ends lost 6 bases and 6 bases, in that order; junction bases with no gene match: 13. The CDR3 DNA sequence: TGTGCCAGCAGGGTGTCGGACAGGCCATTCGCTGAAGCTTTCTTT. It yields the protein CASRVSDRPFAEAFF.

The chain recombines TRBV19 with TRBJ1-1; the match to TRBD1 covers 10 bases. Trimming removed 3 bases from V and 10 bases from J; junction bases left unmatched: 14. Looked up from germline, CDR1 is LNHDA and CDR2 is SQIVND (reference sequence). The CDR3 spans 16 residues. The CDR3 coding sequence is TGTGCCAGTAGTATGAACCGGGACAGGGGATCTAATGGAGCTTTCTTT. Translating it yields CASSMNRDRGSNGAFF.

J is TRBJ2-7 and V is TRBV11-1, with D perhaps being TRBD1 or TRBD2 (6 bases each). There are 13 residues in the CDR3. Germline values: CDR1 SGHAT, CDR2 FQDESV (reference sequence). Trimming took off 8 bases at V and 5 bases at J, with 16 bases between the two ends. The DNA for the CDR3 is TGTGCCAGCGAGGGGGGACCTCCCCACGAGCAGTACTTC. This gives the protein CASEGGPPHEQYF.

The rearrangement links TRBV19 to TRBJ2-5; tentatively, D is TRBD2 (5 bases). The length of the CDR3 is 13 residues. Deletions cut 4 bases from V and 5 bases from J, with 11 bases between. Germline loops: CDR1 LNHDA, CDR2 SQIVND (reference sequence). The CDR3 loop is CASSKDRRETQYF. The CDR3 bases are TGTGCCAGTAGTAAGGACCGGAGGGAGACCCAGTACTTC.

Here the CDR3 reads CASSLEVGGGHYNEQFF. The DNA of the CDR3 is TGTGCCAGCAGCTTAGAGGTTGGAGGGGGGCACTACAATGAGCAGTTCTTC. This chain uses TRBV7-9 with TRBJ2-1; D possibly uses TRBD1 or TRBD2 (6 bases each). This CDR3 is 17 amino acids long. The V end lost 1 base, the J end lost 3 bases, and 16 bases lay between the germline ends. Germline CDR1 and CDR2: SEHNR and FQNEAQ (reference sequence).

This clone was picked up one time. CDR3 protein: CASSLGTGFGNTIYF. The CDR3 DNA reads TGCGCCAGCAGCTTAGGGACAGGGTTTGGAAACACCATATATTTT. The rearrangement joins TRBV5-1 to TRBJ1-3; TRBD1 matches at 9 bases. Trimming removed 2 bases from V and 3 bases from J; junction bases left unmatched: 3. CDR3 size: 15 residues. CDR1 SGHRS and CDR2 YFSETQ come from the germline V gene.

This rearrangement joins TRBV5-6 to TRBJ2-5, with 7 bases that match TRBD2. After removal of 1 base from V and 5 bases from J, the junction contained 11 bases not matched to a gene. This CDR3 comprises 16 residues. The germline V gene has CDR1 SGHDT and CDR2 YYEEEE. The CDR3 region has the DNA TGTGCCAGCAGCTTGCAAGTCGTAGCGGGTGGGGAGACCCAGTACTTC. The encoded protein is CASSLQVVAGGETQYF.

The chain links TRBV7-9 to TRBJ2-5, with D perhaps TRBD2 (6 bases). The germline V gene encodes CDR1 SEHNR and CDR2 FQNEAQ (reference sequence). Trimming removed 8 bases at V and 2 bases at J, with 18 bases between. The CDR3 extends over 15 amino acids. CDR3 nucleotide sequence: TGTGCCAGCCGGGCCAATAGGGACTGGCAAGAGACCCAGTACTTC. It is translated as CASRANRDWQETQYF.